This TCR beta chain was recorded in a study of shared clonotypes between healthy human individuals. Sequenced by immunoSEQ multiplex PCR; TCRdb stores in-frame clones only, minus some. Among about 1,800,000 clones listed, roughly 94% were seen once. This CDR3 spans 14 amino acids. CDR1 and CDR2 from the germline V gene are SNHLY and FYNNEI. J gave up 2 bases and V 8 bases, and 9 bases lay outside the gene matches. Terminally differentiated effector memory CD45RA+ cells were excluded from the naive CD8 cells, which were CD45RO-negative and positively selected for CCR7. The chain combines TRBV2 with TRBJ2-7; 7 nucleotides align to TRBD2. The sample comprised naive CD8+ T cells sorted from blood. The TCR was taken from a man younger than 35 in good health. Written as DNA, the CDR3 is TGTGCCAGCGGTAGGGGAAGCGGGGCCTACGAGCAGTACTTC. This translates into CASGRGSGAYEQYF.